One T cell receptor beta chain is described in this entry. What it binds is unknown. Healthy adults negative for HIV, lacking recent acute infections or vaccinations, served as donors. The ends were cut back, 6 bases at V and 3 bases at J, with 18 bases in the middle. The germline gives CDR1 SGHRS, CDR2 YFSETQ. The CDR3 sequence is 15 residues long. The record originates from a study of shared clonotypes between healthy human individuals. Study outcomes and limitations: Rarefaction showed sorted-subset sequencing was incomplete despite large depth.

Original processing methods: Owing to the provision of junction-only sequences devoid of quality scores by immunoSEQ, filtering differed. The data were produced by immunoSEQ multiplex PCR, yet TCRdb's version contains in-frame clones alone and is incomplete. V, J and clone size are taken as reported in that table, and D and trimming were inferred from the DNA itself. The sample includes around 200,000 clones, approximately 92% of them seen just once. This chain links TRBV5-1 with TRBJ1-2, with TRBD1 as a possible D gene (6 bases). This receptor was taken from a woman between 25 and 40 years old in good health. Material: naive CD4+ T cells sorted from blood. As to subset: CD45RA+ positively selected. The CDR3 DNA sequence: TGCGCCAGCAACAGGGCCCCGAGCACGGACTATGGCTACACCTTC. It translates to CASNRAPSTDYGYTF.